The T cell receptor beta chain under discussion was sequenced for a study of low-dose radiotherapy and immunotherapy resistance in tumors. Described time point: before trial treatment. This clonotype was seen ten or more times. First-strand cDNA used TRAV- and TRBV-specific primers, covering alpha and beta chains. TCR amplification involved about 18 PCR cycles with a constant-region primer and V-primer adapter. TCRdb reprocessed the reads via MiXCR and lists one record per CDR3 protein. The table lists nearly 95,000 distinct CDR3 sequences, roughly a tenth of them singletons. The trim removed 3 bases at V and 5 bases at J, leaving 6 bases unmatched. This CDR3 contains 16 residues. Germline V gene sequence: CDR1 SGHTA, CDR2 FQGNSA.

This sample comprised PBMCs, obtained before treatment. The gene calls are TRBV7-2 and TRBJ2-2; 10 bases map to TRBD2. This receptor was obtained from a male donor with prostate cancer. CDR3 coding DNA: TGTGCCAGCAGCTTTGGGACTAGCGCACGGACCGGGGAGCTGTTTTTT. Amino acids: CASSFGTSARTGELFF. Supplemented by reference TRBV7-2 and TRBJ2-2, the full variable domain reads GAGVSQSPSNKVTEKGKDVELRCDPISGHTALYWYRQSLGQGLEFLIYFQGNSAPDKSGLPSDRFSAERTGGSVSTLTIQRTQQEDSAVYLCASSFGTSARTGELFFGEGSRLTVL.